This T cell receptor (beta chain) was documented in a study of regulatory T cells in long-lasting Graves disease. As to time point: newly diagnosed GD, antithyroid drugs for less than 3 months. The TCR library used RNA extracted from PBMCs. The authors built TCR beta libraries using iRepertoire HTBI primers and Arm-PCR of CDR3 regions. TCRdb passed the multiplex PCR reads through MiXCR, listing each CDR3 protein once. The sample lists about 450,000 distinct CDR3 sequences; 16% were seen once. Study-wide points: Study of thyroid tissue was not done, with only peripheral blood studied.

CDR1 is KGHSH and CDR2 is LQKENI in the germline V gene. Trimming removed 1 base at V and 3 bases at J, with 16 bases between. The CDR3 extends over 17 amino acids. This clonotype was seen only a few times. The antigen remains unidentified. These data were likewise used in another study, on T cells in Graves' hyperthyroidism and ophthalmopathy. From that second work: RT-PCR in the first round (using the HTBI primer set) targeted the TCR CDR3. Clonotypes that were expanded in thyroid above 0.001 mostly appeared in blood too. Prediction of ophthalmopathy progression came a median 6.5 months pre-onset.

This rearrangement joins TRBV18 to TRBJ2-1; the D call may be TRBD1 or TRBD2 (6 bases each). This specimen was peripheral blood mononuclear cells (PBMCs), taken at new diagnosis, from a patient treated with antithyroid drugs. This TCR derives from a young woman with Graves disease. CDR3 region: CASSPRPLEGGYNEQFF. The CDR3 DNA is TGTGCCAGCTCACCACGACCCTTAGAGGGGGGCTACAATGAGCAGTTCTTC.